This passage covers 27 T cell receptor beta chains from one sample sequenced in a study of CXCR3-negative and CXCR3-positive naive CD8 T cells. In preparing the TRB cDNA libraries, 5' RACE with UMI labels was used. TCRdb re-called the 5' RACE reads and gives one entry per CDR3 protein, without DNA. This sample's table has approximately 88,000 distinct CDR3 sequences. Sequenced sample: naive CXCR3- CD8+ T cells from blood. The subset: CD45RO-CCR7+CD27+CD95- naive CD8+ T cells lacking CXCR3 (TNR3-). The receptors were sampled from a human donor in good health. Some clones in this sample may be carry-over from other donors' samples.

This chain links TRBV7-2 with TRBJ1-1; TCRdb picks TRBD1, but there is no DNA to check that call. In germline, CDR1 is SGHTA, CDR2 FQGNSA. The CDR3 spans 14 residues. CDR3: CASTETGTNTEAFF. Using reference TRBV7-2 and TRBJ1-1 for the parts outside the CDR3, the full variable domain is GAGVSQSPSNKVTEKGKDVELRCDPISGHTALYWYRQSLGQGLEFLIYFQGNSAPDKSGLPSDRFSAERTGGSVSTLTIQRTQQEDSAVYLCASTETGTNTEAFFGQGTRLTVV.

The chain carries TRBV28 and TRBJ1-5; as DNA is missing, the TRBD1 call by TCRdb cannot be tested. Germline V CDR1 and CDR2: MDHEN, SYDVKM. The CDR3 has 15 residues. This CDR3 is CASSLIRGTQGPQHF. Combining the CDR3 with reference TRBV28 and TRBJ1-5 gives the whole variable domain DVKVTQSSRYLVKRTGEKVFLECVQDMDHENMFWYRQDPGLGLRLIYFSYDVKMKEKGDIPEGYSVSREKKERFSLILESASTNQTSMYLCASSLIRGTQGPQHFGDGTRLSIL.

V usage is TRBV7-3 and J usage is TRBJ2-1; no DNA is available, so the TRBD1 call from TCRdb remains unchecked. The CDR3 is 13 amino acids. CDR1 is SGHTA, CDR2 FQGTGA, per germline. CDR3 sequence: CASSYGGYNEQFF.

This chain links TRBV6-5 with TRBJ2-7; TCRdb picks TRBD1, but there is no DNA to check that call. Germline CDR1 and CDR2: MNHEY and SVGAGI. This CDR3 is built from 16 residues. CDR3 loop: CASSYGYRGLGYEQYF.

This chain joins TRBV5-1 and TRBJ2-3; the TRBD1 assignment by TCRdb is unverifiable without DNA. Germline V gene data show CDR1 as SGHRS and CDR2 as YFSETQ. The CDR3 extends over 14 amino acids. This chain's CDR3 is CASSSSRGTDTQYF.

The chain is built from TRBV11-2 and TRBJ2-2. Germline V lookup: CDR1 SGHAT, CDR2 FQNNGV. The CDR3 runs to 18 residues. The CDR3 spells CASSSPKLTEKNTGELFF.

V gene TRBV7-3 combines with J gene TRBJ2-7. Germline assignment: CDR1 SGHTA and CDR2 FQGTGA. This CDR3 is built from 13 residues. The chain's CDR3 is CASSLTGWGEQYF.

CDR3 protein: CASSLAQSSYEQYF. The chain has TRBV12-3 or TRBV12-4 and TRBJ2-7. The length of the CDR3 is 14 residues.

This chain links TRBV20-1 with TRBJ2-7. This CDR3 contains 14 residues. Germline CDR1 is DFQATT and CDR2 is SNEGSKA (reference sequence). CDR3 residues: CSARDQGISYEQYF.

The gene calls are TRBV5-1 and TRBJ2-3; TCRdb outputs TRBD1, but without DNA this stays unchecked. The CDR3 has 15 amino acids. Germline V gene sequence: CDR1 SGHRS, CDR2 YFSETQ. The chain's CDR3 is CASSLVSGPRDTQYF.

V and J are TRBV29-1 and TRBJ2-2. This CDR3 comprises 13 residues. The germline V gene has CDR1 SQVTM and CDR2 ANQGSEA. CDR3 amino acids: CSFPGANTGELFF.

CDR3 protein: CASSSVLAPETQYF. This chain links TRBV11-2 with TRBJ2-5; there is no DNA to check the TCRdb D call of TRBD2. CDR1 and CDR2 (germline): SGHAT, FQNNGV. This CDR3 is built from 14 residues. The full variable domain, with the rest looked up from reference TRBV11-2 and TRBJ2-5, is EAGVAQSPRYKIIEKRQSVAFWCNPISGHATLYWYQQILGQGPKLLIQFQNNGVVDDSQLPKDRFSAERLKGVDSTLKIQPAKLEDSAVYLCASSSVLAPETQYFGPGTRLLVL.

The chain is built from TRBV20-1 and TRBJ1-5. This CDR3 comprises 12 residues. The V gene's germline CDR1 is DFQATT and CDR2 SNEGSKA (reference sequence). The CDR3 protein is CSARSGNQPQHF.

The chain is built from TRBV18 and TRBJ2-7; TCRdb indicates TRBD2, and absent DNA this call remains unverified. The V gene's germline CDR1 is KGHSH and CDR2 LQKENI. The CDR3 is 13 amino acids. The CDR3 protein is CASSPEAEYEQYF.

The chain combines TRBV29-1 with TRBJ2-5; TCRdb designates TRBD1, a call that cannot be tested without DNA. Germline values: CDR1 SQVTM, CDR2 ANQGSEA. The CDR3 covers 14 residues. CDR3 in amino acids: CSVGDGRYQETQYF.

The chain uses TRBV20-1 and TRBJ2-7; TCRdb returns TRBD1, unconfirmable since there is no DNA. Germline CDR1 and CDR2: DFQATT and SNEGSKA (reference sequence). The CDR3 has 13 residues. The CDR3 here is CSAKQGGSYEQYF.

The genes are TRBV7-9 and TRBJ1-1. The CDR3 covers 13 residues. The germline gives CDR1 SEHNR, CDR2 FQNEAQ (reference sequence). This chain's CDR3 is CASTKALGTEAFF.

This CDR3 reads CASGLAFGGERTGELFF. The chain employs TRBV12-5 and TRBJ2-2; the D call from TCRdb, TRBD2, cannot be confirmed without DNA. Germline V gene data show CDR1 as LGHNT and CDR2 as FRNRAP. This CDR3 spans 17 amino acids.

The genes are TRBV29-1 and TRBJ1-2; the D gene TCRdb calls, TRBD1, cannot be checked with no DNA. This CDR3 comprises 14 residues. Germline loops: CDR1 SQVTM, CDR2 ANQGSEA. The CDR3 reads CSVEGQGKNYGYTF.

The CDR3 here is CASSEPPGGAEQYF. This chain connects TRBV6-1 to TRBJ2-7; lacking DNA, the TRBD1 call made by TCRdb goes unchecked. CDR1 is MNHNS and CDR2 is SASEGT in the germline V gene. The CDR3 length is 14 residues.

This chain connects TRBV10-3 to TRBJ2-1. Germline V gene sequence: CDR1 ENHRY, CDR2 SYGVKD. The length of the CDR3 is 14 residues. CDR3 in amino acids: CAISETTSNDEQFF.

This chain joins TRBV12-3 or TRBV12-4 and TRBJ1-4; the TRBD1 assignment by TCRdb is unverifiable without DNA. This CDR3 has 18 amino acids. The CDR3 here is CASRAPFNSGGAPEKLFF.

Frequency places this clonotype as medium-sized. The V call is TRBV4-1, the J call TRBJ2-3; TCRdb reports TRBD2, a call that lacks DNA to check it against. This CDR3 comprises 16 residues. Per the germline V gene, CDR1 is MGHRA and CDR2 is YSYEKL. CDR3 amino acids: CASSQDEGLGRDTQYF.

The chain carries TRBV10-2 and TRBJ2-7; TCRdb designates TRBD1, a call that cannot be tested without DNA. The CDR3 spans 12 residues. Germline CDR1 reads WSHSY; CDR2 reads SAAADI. CDR3 amino acids: CASMTGGYEQYF.

The chain links TRBV7-3 to TRBJ1-1; TCRdb's assignment of TRBD1 cannot be checked, as there is no DNA. Germline loops: CDR1 SGHTA, CDR2 FQGTGA. CDR3 size: 12 residues. This chain's CDR3 is CASSLSGAEAFF.

The rearrangement joins TRBV20-1 to TRBJ2-3. CDR1 and CDR2 from the germline V gene are DFQATT and SNEGSKA (reference sequence). This CDR3 spans 14 amino acids. The CDR3 here is CSARLVFSTDTQYF.

The rearrangement joins TRBV28 to TRBJ2-5; TCRdb outputs TRBD1, but without DNA this stays unchecked. CDR1 and CDR2 (germline): MDHEN, SYDVKM. The CDR3 is 16 residues long. The CDR3: CASSLWGGGIGETQYF. Filled out from reference TRBV28 and TRBJ2-5, the complete variable domain reads DVKVTQSSRYLVKRTGEKVFLECVQDMDHENMFWYRQDPGLGLRLIYFSYDVKMKEKGDIPEGYSVSREKKERFSLILESASTNQTSMYLCASSLWGGGIGETQYFGPGTRLLVL.